The source of this T cell receptor (beta chain) is a study of T cells in localized non-small cell lung cancer. Using immunoSEQ multiplex PCR, the repertoire was profiled, and TCRdb retains in-frame clones only, with some absent. This sample has about 46,000 clones, with 80% to 85% found just once. V was shortened by 0 bases and J by 6 bases, with 6 bases between the two germline ends. Per germline, CDR1 MNHEY and CDR2 SVGAGI. The CDR3 has 13 residues. Material: peripheral blood mononuclear cells, obtained before any cancer treatment. The clonotype comes from a man aged 40-75 years with stage III lung adenocarcinoma. The gene calls are TRBV6-5 and TRBJ2-1; D gene ambiguous. The CDR3 here is CASSYSLPNEQFF. The CDR3 region has the DNA TGTGCCAGCAGTTACTCGTTGCCCAATGAGCAGTTCTTC.